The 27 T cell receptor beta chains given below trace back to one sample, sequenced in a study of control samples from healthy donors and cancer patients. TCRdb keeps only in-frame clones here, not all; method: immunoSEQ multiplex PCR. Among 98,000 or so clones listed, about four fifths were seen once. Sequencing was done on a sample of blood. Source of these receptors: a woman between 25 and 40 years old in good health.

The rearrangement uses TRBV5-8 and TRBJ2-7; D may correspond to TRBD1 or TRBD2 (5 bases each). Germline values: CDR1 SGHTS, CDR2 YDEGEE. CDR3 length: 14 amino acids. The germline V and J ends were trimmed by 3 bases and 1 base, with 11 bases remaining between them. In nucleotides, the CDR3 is TGTGCCAGCAGCTCCACCGGGACGTCCTACGAGCAGTACTTC. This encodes CASSSTGTSYEQYF.

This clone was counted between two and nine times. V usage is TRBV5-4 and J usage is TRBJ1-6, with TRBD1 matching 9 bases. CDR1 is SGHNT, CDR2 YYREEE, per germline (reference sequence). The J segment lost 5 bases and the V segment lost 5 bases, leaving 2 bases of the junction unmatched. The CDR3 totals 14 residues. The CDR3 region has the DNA TGTGCCAGCAGGCGGACAGGGGATAATTCACCCCTCCACTTT. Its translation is CASRRTGDNSPLHF.

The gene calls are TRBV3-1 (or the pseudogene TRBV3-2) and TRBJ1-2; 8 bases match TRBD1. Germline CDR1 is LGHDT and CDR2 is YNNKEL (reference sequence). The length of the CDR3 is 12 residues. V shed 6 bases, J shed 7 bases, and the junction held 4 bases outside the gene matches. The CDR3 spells CASSKTGGGYTF. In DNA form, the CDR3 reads TGTGCCAGCAGTAAAACAGGGGGTGGCTACACCTTC.

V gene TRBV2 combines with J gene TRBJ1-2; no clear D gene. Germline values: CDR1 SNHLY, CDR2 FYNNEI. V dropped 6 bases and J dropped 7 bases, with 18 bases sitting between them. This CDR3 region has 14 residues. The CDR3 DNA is TGTGCCAGCAGACCCCCGGGCCCCCAAGCTGGCTACACCTTC. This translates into CASRPPGPQAGYTF.

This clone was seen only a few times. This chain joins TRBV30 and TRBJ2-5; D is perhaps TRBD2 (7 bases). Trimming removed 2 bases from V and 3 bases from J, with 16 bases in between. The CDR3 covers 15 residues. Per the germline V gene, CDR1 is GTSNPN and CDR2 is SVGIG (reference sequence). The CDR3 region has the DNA TGTGCCTGGAGTAGGAGGGGGGGGTTAGAAGAGACCCAGTACTTC. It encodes CAWSRRGGLEETQYF. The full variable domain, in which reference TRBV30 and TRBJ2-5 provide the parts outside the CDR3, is SQTIHQWPATLVQPVGSPLSLECTVEGTSNPNLYWYRQAAGRGLQLLFYSVGIGQISSEVPQNLSASRPQDRQFILSSKKLLLSDSGFYLCAWSRRGGLEETQYFGPGTRLLVL.

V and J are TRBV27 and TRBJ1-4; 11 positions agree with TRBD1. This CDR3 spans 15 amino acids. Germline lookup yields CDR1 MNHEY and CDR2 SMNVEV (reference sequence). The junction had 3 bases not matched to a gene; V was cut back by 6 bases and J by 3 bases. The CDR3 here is CASRQDRGPNEKLFF. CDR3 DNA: TGTGCCAGCAGGCAGGACAGGGGGCCTAATGAAAAACTGTTTTTT.

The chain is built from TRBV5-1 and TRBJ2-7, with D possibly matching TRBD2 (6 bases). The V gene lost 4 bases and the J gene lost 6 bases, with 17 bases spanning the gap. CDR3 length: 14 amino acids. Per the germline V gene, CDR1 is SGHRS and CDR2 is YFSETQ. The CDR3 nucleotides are TGCGCCAGCAGCCCGCAACCGGGGGACCGCGAGCAGTACTTC. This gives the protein CASSPQPGDREQYF.

The CDR3 protein is CASSVRQDTEAFF. The CDR3 DNA sequence: TGTGCCAGCAGCGTGCGTCAGGACACTGAAGCTTTCTTT. V gene TRBV9 combines with J gene TRBJ1-1; no firm D call. The CDR3 runs to 13 residues. The V and J ends lost 2 bases and 3 bases respectively, with 8 bases between them. Germline V gene lookup returns CDR1 SGDLS and CDR2 YYNGEE. Complete variable domain (other parts from reference TRBV9 and TRBJ1-1): DSGVTQTPKHLITATGQRVTLRCSPRSGDLSVYWYQQSLDQGLQFLIQYYNGEERAKGNILERFSAQQFPDLHSELNLSSLELGDSALYFCASSVRQDTEAFFGQGTRLTVV.

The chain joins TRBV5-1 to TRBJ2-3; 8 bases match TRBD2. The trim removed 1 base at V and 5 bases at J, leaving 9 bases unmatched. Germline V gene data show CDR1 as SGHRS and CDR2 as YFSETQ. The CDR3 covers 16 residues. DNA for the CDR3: TGCGCCAGCAGCTTGTCACCCGGGGGGGCCGGAGATACGCAGTATTTT. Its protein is CASSLSPGGAGDTQYF.

The CDR3 spells CASSLSARRTEAFF. DNA for the CDR3: TGTGCCAGCAGCTTGAGCGCCAGGCGCACTGAAGCTTTCTTT. The chain employs TRBV7-6 and TRBJ1-1; D remains unclear. Per germline, CDR1 SGHVS and CDR2 FNYEAQ. This CDR3 is 14 amino acids long. The V end lost 3 bases, the J end lost 4 bases, and 12 bases lay between the germline ends.

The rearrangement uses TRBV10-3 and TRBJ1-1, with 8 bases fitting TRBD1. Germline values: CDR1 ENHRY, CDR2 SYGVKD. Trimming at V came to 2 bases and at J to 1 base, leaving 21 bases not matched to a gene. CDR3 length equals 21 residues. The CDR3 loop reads CAISENTRIGTGDTKNTEAFF. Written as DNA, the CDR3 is TGTGCCATCAGTGAGAACACTCGGATAGGGACAGGCGATACAAAGAACACTGAAGCTTTCTTT.

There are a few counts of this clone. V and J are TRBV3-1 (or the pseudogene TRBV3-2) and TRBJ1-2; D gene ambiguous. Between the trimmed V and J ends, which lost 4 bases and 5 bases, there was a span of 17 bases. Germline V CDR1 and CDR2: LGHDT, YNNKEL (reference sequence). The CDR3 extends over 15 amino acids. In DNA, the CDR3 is TGTGCCAGCAGCCCTGGGCAGCAACCTTATTATGGCTACACCTTC. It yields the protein CASSPGQQPYYGYTF.

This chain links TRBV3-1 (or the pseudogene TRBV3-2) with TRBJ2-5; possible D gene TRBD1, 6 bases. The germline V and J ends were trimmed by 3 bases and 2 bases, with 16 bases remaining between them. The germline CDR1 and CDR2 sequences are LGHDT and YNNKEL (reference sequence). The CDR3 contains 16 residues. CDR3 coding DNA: TGTGCCAGCAGCCAGTGGGGCAGGGGCCTACAAGAGACCCAGTACTTC. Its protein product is CASSQWGRGLQETQYF.

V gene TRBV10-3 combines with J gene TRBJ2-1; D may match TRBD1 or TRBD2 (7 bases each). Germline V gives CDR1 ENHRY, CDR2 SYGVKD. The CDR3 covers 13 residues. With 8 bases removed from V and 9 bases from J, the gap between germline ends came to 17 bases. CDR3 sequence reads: CAIQGGASAEQFF. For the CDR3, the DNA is TGTGCCATCCAGGGGGGGGCTTCGGCTGAGCAGTTCTTC.

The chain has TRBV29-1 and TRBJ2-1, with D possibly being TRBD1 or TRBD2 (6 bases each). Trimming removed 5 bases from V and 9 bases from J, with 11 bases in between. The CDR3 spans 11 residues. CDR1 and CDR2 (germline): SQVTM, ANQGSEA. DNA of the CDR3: TGCAGCGTTAACAGGGAGGTTGAGCAGTTCTTC. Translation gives CSVNREVEQFF.

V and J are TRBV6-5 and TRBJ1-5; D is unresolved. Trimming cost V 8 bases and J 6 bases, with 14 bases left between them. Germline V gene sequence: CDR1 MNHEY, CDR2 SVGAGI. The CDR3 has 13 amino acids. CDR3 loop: CASGGLVGQPQHF. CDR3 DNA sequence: TGTGCCAGCGGCGGGCTGGTAGGTCAGCCCCAGCATTTT.

CDR3 DNA: TGTGCCAGCAGTTCGGAGCAGCATAACTATGGCTACACCTTC. Translation: CASSSEQHNYGYTF. This chain links TRBV6-4 with TRBJ1-2, with D unclear. V was shortened by 5 bases and J by 1 base, with 11 bases between the two germline ends. Germline-derived CDR1 and CDR2 are MRHNA and SNTAGT. The CDR3 extends over 14 amino acids.

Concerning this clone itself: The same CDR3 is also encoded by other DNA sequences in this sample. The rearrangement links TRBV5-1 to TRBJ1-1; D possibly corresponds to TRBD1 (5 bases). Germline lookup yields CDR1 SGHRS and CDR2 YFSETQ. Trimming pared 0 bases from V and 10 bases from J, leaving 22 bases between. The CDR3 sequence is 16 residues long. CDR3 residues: CASSLEQGKGGGRAFF. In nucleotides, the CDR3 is TGCGCCAGCAGCTTGGAGCAGGGAAAAGGTGGGGGGAGAGCTTTCTTT.

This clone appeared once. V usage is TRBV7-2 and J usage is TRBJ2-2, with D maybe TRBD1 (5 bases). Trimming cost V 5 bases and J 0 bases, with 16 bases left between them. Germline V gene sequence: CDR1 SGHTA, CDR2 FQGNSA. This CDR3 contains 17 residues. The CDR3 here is CASSPGARVSNTGELFF. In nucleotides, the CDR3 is TGTGCCAGCAGCCCTGGAGCCAGGGTGTCGAACACCGGGGAGCTGTTTTTT.

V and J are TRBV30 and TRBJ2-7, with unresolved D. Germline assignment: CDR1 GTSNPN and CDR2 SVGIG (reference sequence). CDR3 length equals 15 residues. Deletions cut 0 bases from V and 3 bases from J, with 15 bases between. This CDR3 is CAWSVNAKEFYEQYF. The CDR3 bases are TGTGCCTGGAGTGTAAATGCAAAAGAGTTCTACGAGCAGTACTTC.

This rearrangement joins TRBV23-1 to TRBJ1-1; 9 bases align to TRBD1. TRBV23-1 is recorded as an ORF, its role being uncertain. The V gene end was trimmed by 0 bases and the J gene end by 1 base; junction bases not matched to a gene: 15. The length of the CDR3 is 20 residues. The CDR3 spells CASSQSSRDRARAPNTEAFF. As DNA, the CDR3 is TGCGCCAGCAGTCAATCGTCCCGGGACAGGGCCCGGGCTCCGAACACTGAAGCTTTCTTT.

The CDR3 region is CASSLMNTEAFF. The DNA for the CDR3 is TGTGCCAGCTCACTGATGAACACTGAAGCTTTCTTT. The J gene is TRBJ1-1, the V gene TRBV18; no clear D. Germline V gene data show CDR1 as KGHSH and CDR2 as LQKENI. V was cut by 4 bases and J by 0 bases, with 3 bases left in between. The CDR3 totals 12 residues.

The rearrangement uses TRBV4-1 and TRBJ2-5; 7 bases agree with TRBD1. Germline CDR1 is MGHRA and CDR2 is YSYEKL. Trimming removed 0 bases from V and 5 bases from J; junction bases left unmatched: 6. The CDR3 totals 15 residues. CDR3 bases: TGCGCCAGCAGCCAAGAACAGGGGTCCGTGGAGACCCAGTACTTC. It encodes CASSQEQGSVETQYF.

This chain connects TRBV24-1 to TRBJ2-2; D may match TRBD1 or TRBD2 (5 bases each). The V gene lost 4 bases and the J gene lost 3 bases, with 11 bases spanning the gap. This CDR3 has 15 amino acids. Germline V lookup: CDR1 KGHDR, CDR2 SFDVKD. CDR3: CATSDSPGHTGELFF. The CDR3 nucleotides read TGTGCCACCAGTGACTCCCCGGGACACACCGGGGAGCTGTTTTTT.

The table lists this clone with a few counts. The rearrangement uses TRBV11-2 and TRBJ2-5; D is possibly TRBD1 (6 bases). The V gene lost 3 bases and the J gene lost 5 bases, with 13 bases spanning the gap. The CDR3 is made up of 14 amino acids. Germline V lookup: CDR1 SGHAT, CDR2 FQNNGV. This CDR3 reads CASSFNTGLETQYF. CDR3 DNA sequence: TGTGCCAGCAGCTTTAATACAGGGTTGGAGACCCAGTACTTC.

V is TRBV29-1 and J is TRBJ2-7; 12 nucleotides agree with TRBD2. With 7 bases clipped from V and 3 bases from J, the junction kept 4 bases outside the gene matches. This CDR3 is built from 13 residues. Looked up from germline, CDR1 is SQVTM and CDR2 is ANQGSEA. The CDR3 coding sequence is TGCAGCGCTAAGACTAGCGGGGGCTACGAGCAGTACTTC. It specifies CSAKTSGGYEQYF.

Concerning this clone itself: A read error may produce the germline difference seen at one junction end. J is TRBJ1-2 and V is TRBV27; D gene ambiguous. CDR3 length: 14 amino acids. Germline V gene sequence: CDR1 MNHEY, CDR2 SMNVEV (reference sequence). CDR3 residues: CASSLAGVMGRNHF. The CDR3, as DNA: TGTGCCAGCAGTTTGGCCGGGGTTATGGGGAGGAATCATTTC.